One sample yielded the 32 T cell receptor beta chains listed below, sequenced in a study of T cells after yellow fever vaccination. In TCRdb, the 5' RACE reads were re-called with MiXCR into one record per CDR3 protein. The sample lists 300,000 to 400,000 distinct CDR3 sequences, 6.2% seen once, with approximately 15% in the top ten. Source: PBMCs, taken 5 days after the yellow fever booster vaccination. The source of these receptors is a man in his thirties or forties who received the YFV17D yellow fever vaccine.

This clonotype has a handful of counts. The V and J genes are TRBV18 and TRBJ2-7; 10 bases are shared with TRBD2. This CDR3 has 17 amino acids. The V segment lost 5 bases and the J segment 2 bases; nucleotides outside the gene matches: 12. Germline V gene data show CDR1 as KGHSH and CDR2 as LQKENI. CDR3 sequence: CASSATPPAGGTYEQYF. The CDR3 DNA follows: TGTGCCAGCTCAGCAACTCCCCCAGCGGGAGGGACCTACGAGCAGTACTTC.

In this sample, this clonotype turned up a few times. The rearrangement uses TRBV4-3 and TRBJ2-5, with TRBD2 as a possible D gene (5 bases). V was clipped by 1 base and J by 5 bases, with 8 bases between them. The CDR3 sequence is 13 residues long. Germline lookup yields CDR1 LGHNA and CDR2 YSLEER. CDR3 region: CASSQGRSETQYF. In DNA, the CDR3 is TGCGCCAGCAGCCAAGGGAGGAGCGAGACCCAGTACTTC.

The chain joins TRBV12-3 or TRBV12-4 to TRBJ1-1; D perhaps matches TRBD1 (5 bases). V lost 6 bases, J lost 1 base, and 12 bases lay in between. The CDR3 is made up of 14 amino acids. CDR3 amino acids: CASRPGPPNTEAFF. In DNA form, the CDR3 reads TGTGCCAGCAGGCCGGGACCGCCGAACACTGAAGCTTTCTTT.

This clonotype has at least ten counts. This chain joins TRBV12-3 or TRBV12-4 and TRBJ2-3; the match to TRBD2 covers 10 bases. CDR3 length: 15 amino acids. The junction had 5 bases not matched to a gene; V was cut back by 5 bases and J by 3 bases. CDR3 region: CASSPWTSGTDTQYF. The CDR3 nucleotides are TGTGCCAGCAGTCCTTGGACTAGCGGTACAGATACGCAGTATTTT.

This clonotype turned up a few times. The CDR3 region has the DNA TGCGCCAGCAGCTTGGAAGGGGGTTCACCCCTCCACTTT. Protein: CASSLEGGSPLHF. The rearrangement joins TRBV5-1 to TRBJ1-6; tentatively, D is TRBD1 (6 bases). CDR1 is SGHRS and CDR2 is YFSETQ in the germline V gene. The V end lost 0 bases, the J end lost 9 bases, and 7 bases lay between the germline ends. CDR3 length: 13 residues.

V gene TRBV9 combines with J gene TRBJ2-2; TRBD1 agrees at 9 bases. Losses at the gene ends were 2 bases for V and 6 bases for J; bases not matched to a gene: 8. CDR3 length: 16 residues. Germline V gene lookup returns CDR1 SGDLS and CDR2 YYNGEE. The CDR3 sequence is CASSVQPGQGPGELFF. In DNA, the CDR3 is TGTGCCAGCAGCGTTCAACCGGGACAGGGTCCCGGGGAGCTGTTTTTT.

This clonotype was observed many times. The rearrangement joins TRBV7-2 to TRBJ2-4; D is unresolved. CDR1 and CDR2 from the germline V gene are SGHTA and FQGNSA. The CDR3 is 11 amino acids. Trimming took off 3 bases at V and 5 bases at J, with 2 bases between the two ends. The CDR3 sequence is CASSFQNIQYF. Here the CDR3 DNA reads TGTGCCAGCAGCTTCCAAAACATTCAGTACTTC.

The rearrangement joins TRBV7-2 to TRBJ2-4, with unresolved D. This CDR3 comprises 17 residues. V was cut by 1 base and J by 3 bases, with 16 bases left in between. Germline V gives CDR1 SGHTA, CDR2 FQGNSA. CDR3 protein: CASSLVFGATNKNIQYF. CDR3 nucleotides: TGTGCCAGCAGCTTAGTATTTGGAGCAACGAACAAAAACATTCAGTACTTC.

There are many counts of this clonotype. This chain joins TRBV5-1 and TRBJ2-7, with a tentative D call TRBD2 (6 bases). CDR3 size: 18 residues. The germline V and J ends were trimmed by 0 bases and 2 bases, with 21 bases remaining between them. Germline CDR1 is SGHRS and CDR2 is YFSETQ. The CDR3, as DNA: TGCGCCAGCAGCTTGGCTCGGACCATGCAGGGAGGTCCCTACGAGCAGTACTTC. Residues: CASSLARTMQGGPYEQYF.

A few counts support this clonotype. The J gene is TRBJ2-7, the V gene TRBV11-2; D uncertain. This CDR3 has 11 residues. CDR1 is SGHAT, CDR2 FQNNGV, per germline. Trimming removed 7 bases at V and 6 bases at J, with 10 bases between. CDR3 residues: CASTRIGEQYF. The DNA for the CDR3 is TGTGCCAGCACGAGGATCGGCGAGCAGTACTTC.

The DNA of the CDR3 is TGCGCCAGCAGCTTGAATGTGGGTGATGAAAAACTGTTTTTT. This gives the protein CASSLNVGDEKLFF. The V call is TRBV5-1, the J call TRBJ1-4; D is uncertain. The length of the CDR3 is 14 residues. The germline gives CDR1 SGHRS, CDR2 YFSETQ. V was trimmed by 1 base and J by 6 bases, leaving 10 bases between them.

The chain recombines TRBV18 with TRBJ2-1, with 8 bases fitting TRBD2. Germline assignment: CDR1 KGHSH and CDR2 LQKENI. The CDR3 length is 17 residues. V was pared by 0 bases and J by 10 bases, with 14 bases of the junction left unmatched. CDR3 loop: CASSPPLTRLAKTEQFF. The CDR3 DNA reads as TGTGCCAGCTCACCACCTCTTACGAGACTAGCGAAAACGGAGCAGTTCTTC.

The rearrangement uses TRBV19 and TRBJ2-2; TRBD2 matches 9 bases. The CDR3 contains 18 residues. CDR1 is LNHDA, CDR2 SQIVND, per germline (reference sequence). V lost 1 base to trimming and J lost 1 base; unmatched junction nucleotides: 7. In DNA, the CDR3 is TGTGCCAGTAGTATAGGCGCTAGCGGGAAGGGGAACACCGGGGAGCTGTTTTTT. It codes for CASSIGASGKGNTGELFF. Full variable domain (rest looked up from reference TRBV19 and TRBJ2-2): DGGITQSPKYLFRKEGQNVTLSCEQNLNHDAMYWYRQDPGQGLRLIYYSQIVNDFQKGDIAEGYSVSREKKESFPLTVTSAQKNPTAFYLCASSIGASGKGNTGELFFGEGSRLTVL.

The table lists this clonotype with a few counts. The chain carries TRBV29-1 and TRBJ2-7; D not resolved. This CDR3 comprises 14 residues. The V and J ends lost 0 bases and 9 bases respectively, with 18 bases between them. CDR1 is SQVTM and CDR2 is ANQGSEA in the germline V gene. The DNA of the CDR3 is TGCAGCGTTGAAGAGGGTCTACAACTACGTCTGCAGTACTTC. Amino acids: CSVEEGLQLRLQYF.

The chain uses TRBV20-1 and TRBJ1-3; D remains unclear. The V end was cut by 3 bases, the J end by 0 bases, with 12 bases between. The CDR3 covers 15 residues. The V gene's germline CDR1 is DFQATT and CDR2 SNEGSKA (reference sequence). CDR3 protein: CSASGVDRSGNTIYF. In nucleotides, the CDR3 is TGCAGTGCTAGTGGCGTGGACCGCTCTGGAAACACCATATATTTT.

A few counts support this clonotype. V usage is TRBV5-1 and J usage is TRBJ2-6; D is uncertain. From germline, CDR1 is SGHRS and CDR2 YFSETQ. CDR3 length equals 17 residues. V shed 1 base and J shed 0 bases, with 11 bases lying between them. The CDR3 here is CASSLLVTISGANVLTF. The CDR3 region has the DNA TGCGCCAGCAGCTTGTTGGTCACAATCTCTGGGGCCAACGTCCTGACTTTC. Supplemented by reference TRBV5-1 and TRBJ2-6, the full variable domain reads KAGVTQTPRYLIKTRGQQVTLSCSPISGHRSVSWYQQTPGQGLQFLFEYFSETQRNKGNFPGRFSGRQFSNSRSEMNVSTLELGDSALYLCASSLLVTISGANVLTFGAGSRLTVL.

This chain uses TRBV10-2 with TRBJ2-5; D unclear. Germline lookup yields CDR1 WSHSY and CDR2 SAAADI. V lost 3 bases to trimming and J lost 3 bases, with 11 bases between them. This CDR3 spans 14 amino acids. The CDR3 region has the DNA TGCGCCAGCAGTGATTCAGGAACCGAAGAGACCCAGTACTTC. It specifies CASSDSGTEETQYF.

The chain links TRBV28 to TRBJ2-7; D is undetermined. Between the trimmed V and J ends, which lost 2 bases and 0 bases, there was a span of 5 bases. Germline-derived CDR1 and CDR2 are MDHEN and SYDVKM. The CDR3 extends over 13 amino acids. This CDR3 reads CASSLHLSYEQYF. CDR3 DNA sequence: TGTGCCAGCAGTTTACACCTCTCCTACGAGCAGTACTTC.

This clonotype has a handful of counts. The rearrangement joins TRBV7-9 to TRBJ2-1; D not certain. The CDR3 runs to 13 residues. Trimming removed 3 bases at V and 9 bases at J, with 12 bases between. CDR1 and CDR2 (germline): SEHNR, FQNEAQ (reference sequence). The CDR3 sequence: CASSFSPVGEQFF. Here the CDR3 DNA reads TGTGCCAGCAGCTTTTCCCCGGTGGGTGAGCAGTTCTTC. Full variable domain (rest looked up from reference TRBV7-9 and TRBJ2-1): DTGVSQNPRHKITKRGQNVTFRCDPISEHNRLYWYRQTLGQGPEFLTYFQNEAQLEKSRLLSDRFSAERPKGSFSTLEIQRTEQGDSAMYLCASSFSPVGEQFFGPGTRLTVL.

In this sample, this clonotype turned up a few times. The V gene is TRBV18, the J gene TRBJ2-7; 9 nucleotides match TRBD2. Germline V gives CDR1 KGHSH, CDR2 LQKENI. V trimming: 4 bases; J trimming: 0 bases; junction bases outside the gene matches: 10. There are 17 residues in the CDR3. The CDR3 here is CASSRSPLAGHSYEQYF. DNA for the CDR3: TGTGCCAGCTCACGATCACCTCTAGCGGGGCACTCCTACGAGCAGTACTTC. Drawing the rest from reference TRBV18 and TRBJ2-7, the complete variable domain is NAGVMQNPRHLVRRRGQEARLRCSPMKGHSHVYWYRQLPEEGLKFMVYLQKENIIDESGMPKERFSAEFPKEGPSILRIQQVVRGDSAAYFCASSRSPLAGHSYEQYFGPGTRLTVT.

Ten or more counts support this clonotype. The gene calls are TRBV28 and TRBJ1-4; D remains unclear. The V and J ends lost 6 bases and 4 bases respectively, with 15 bases between them. This CDR3 is 15 amino acids long. The germline V gene has CDR1 MDHEN and CDR2 SYDVKM. The CDR3 here is CASRVFSRSNEKLFF. The CDR3 DNA follows: TGTGCCAGCAGGGTTTTCAGCCGGAGTAATGAAAAACTGTTTTTT.

At least ten counts were recorded for this clonotype. The CDR3 here is CASSFSYNEQFF. The DNA for the CDR3 is TGTGCCAGCAGCTTCTCCTACAATGAGCAGTTCTTC. The chain carries TRBV7-2 and TRBJ2-1; D uncertain. Germline-derived CDR1 and CDR2 are SGHTA and FQGNSA. The CDR3 covers 12 residues. The V end was cut by 3 bases, the J end by 0 bases, with 0 bases between.

In its sample, this clonotype was seen many times. The CDR3 coding sequence is TGTGCCAGCACCCCTTCACGAGGGCCCCATGAGCAGTTCTTC. Protein sequence: CASTPSRGPHEQFF. The V and J genes are TRBV7-2 and TRBJ2-1; TRBD2 might be the D (5 bases). Trimming pared 7 bases from V and 8 bases from J, leaving 18 bases between. Per germline, CDR1 SGHTA and CDR2 FQGNSA. The CDR3 is 14 amino acids.

This clonotype has a handful of counts. The chain is built from TRBV14 and TRBJ1-6; D possibly corresponds to TRBD1 (6 bases). CDR1 is SGHDN, CDR2 FVKESK, per germline. The CDR3 loop spans 23 amino acids. V lost 4 bases and J 0 bases, leaving 31 bases between the germline ends. The CDR3 DNA is TGTGCCAGCAGCCCTCTTTCCCCGCTGCGACAGGAGAAGATGAGCTCCTATAATTCACCCCTCCACTTT. Protein sequence: CASSPLSPLRQEKMSSYNSPLHF.

The chain recombines TRBV12-3 or TRBV12-4 with TRBJ2-7, with TRBD2 matching over 11 bases. CDR3 size: 16 residues. V shed 1 base, J shed 4 bases, and the junction held 6 bases outside the gene matches. Here the CDR3 DNA reads TGTGCCAGCAGTTTAGAGGGGCTAGCGGGAGGATACGAGCAGTACTTC. The encoded protein is CASSLEGLAGGYEQYF.

The V gene is TRBV7-2, the J gene TRBJ2-2; 7 nucleotides line up with TRBD2. Trimming cost V 10 bases and J 4 bases; bases outside gene matches: 12. The length of the CDR3 is 15 residues. The V gene's germline CDR1 is SGHTA and CDR2 FQGNSA. The CDR3 protein is CATPLGDYPTGELFF. DNA of the CDR3: TGTGCCACCCCACTGGGGGACTACCCCACCGGGGAGCTGTTTTTT.

The sample holds many counts of this clonotype. The chain employs TRBV5-1 and TRBJ2-3, with TRBD2 matching over 13 bases. The CDR3 is made up of 18 amino acids. Germline loops: CDR1 SGHRS, CDR2 YFSETQ. V lost 4 bases, J lost 0 bases, and 8 bases stayed unmatched. For the CDR3, the DNA is TGCGCCAGCAGCCCACGGACTAGCGGGAGTTACAGCACAGATACGCAGTATTTT. Translated: CASSPRTSGSYSTDTQYF.

V gene TRBV6-1 combines with J gene TRBJ1-4; D is unresolved. CDR1 and CDR2 from the germline V gene are MNHNS and SASEGT. This CDR3 has 13 amino acids. Trimming removed 6 bases from V and 7 bases from J, with 12 bases in between. CDR3 sequence reads: CASSWYRGEKLFF. The CDR3 DNA follows: TGTGCCAGCAGCTGGTACCGGGGTGAAAAACTGTTTTTT.

A few counts support this clonotype. This chain connects TRBV20-1 to TRBJ1-5; D perhaps matches TRBD1 (6 bases). Looked up from germline, CDR1 is DFQATT and CDR2 is SNEGSKA (reference sequence). Trimming pared 1 base from V and 7 bases from J, leaving 14 bases between. The CDR3 loop spans 14 amino acids. The CDR3, as DNA: TGCAGTGCTAGAGGCCAGGGGACGGGACAGCCCCAGCATTTT. This translates into CSARGQGTGQPQHF.

This sequence joins TRBV18 and TRBJ2-3; possible D gene TRBD1, 5 bases. The germline CDR1 and CDR2 sequences are KGHSH and LQKENI. The CDR3 is 16 residues long. Trimming removed 1 base from V and 0 bases from J, with 11 bases in between. CDR3 in amino acids: CASSPQGAPSTDTQYF. CDR3 nucleotides: TGTGCCAGCTCACCACAAGGGGCTCCCAGCACAGATACGCAGTATTTT. Looking up the rest from reference TRBV18 and TRBJ2-3 gives the full variable domain: NAGVMQNPRHLVRRRGQEARLRCSPMKGHSHVYWYRQLPEEGLKFMVYLQKENIIDESGMPKERFSAEFPKEGPSILRIQQVVRGDSAAYFCASSPQGAPSTDTQYFGPGTRLTVL.

This clonotype was seen at least ten times. J is TRBJ2-1 and V is TRBV19, with a weak D call TRBD1 (6 bases). This CDR3 is built from 18 residues. The V gene lost 2 bases and the J gene lost 4 bases, with 21 bases spanning the gap. The germline gives CDR1 LNHDA, CDR2 SQIVND (reference sequence). The DNA for the CDR3 is TGTGCCAGTAGTATATTATATTTGGGACATAACAAGTACAATGAGCAGTTCTTC. Encoded protein: CASSILYLGHNKYNEQFF.

This clonotype has ten or more counts. The CDR3 region has the DNA TGTGCCAGCAGCGCTCCTCCCGGGACTAGCGGATTTAGCACAGATACGCAGTATTTT. Its translation: CASSAPPGTSGFSTDTQYF. This rearrangement joins TRBV11-1 to TRBJ2-3; 11 positions agree with TRBD2. Losses at the gene ends were 5 bases for V and 0 bases for J; bases not matched to a gene: 13. Germline values: CDR1 SGHAT, CDR2 FQDESV (reference sequence). The CDR3 extends over 19 amino acids.